The clone carrying this T cell receptor beta chain was seen a handful of times. This specimen belongs to a study of blood T cell repertoires in COVID-19. The germline V and J ends were trimmed by 2 bases and 3 bases, with 11 bases remaining between them. Looked up from germline, CDR1 is WSHSY and CDR2 is SAAADI. CDR3 size: 15 residues. The data were produced by immunoSEQ multiplex PCR, yet TCRdb's version contains in-frame clones alone and is incomplete. The sample yields 190,000 or so clones, roughly 86% seen once. The sequence was obtained from a man in his forties with active or convalescent COVID-19. Sequencing input: peripheral blood. This chain joins TRBV10-2 and TRBJ1-5, with D unclear. The CDR3 nucleotides read TGCGCCAGCAGTGAGGATCCACACATCAATCAGCCCCAGCATTTT. It specifies CASSEDPHINQPQHF.